The clone carrying this TCR beta chain was recorded a few times. The target antigen is unknown. Trimming cost V 7 bases and J 4 bases, with 14 bases left between them. From germline, CDR1 is MNHNS and CDR2 SASEGT. CDR3 size: 14 residues. The record originates from a study of T-cell reconstitution after alpha-beta-depleted transplantation in children. General observations from the study: Newly generated T cells supplied most T-cell counts and diversity one year post-transplant. Reportedly, only several hundred clones from non-depleted graft cells drove alpha-beta T-cell counts at about two months. Diversity of TCRbeta at day 60 was high in some patients, arising from surviving recipient T cells and thymic progenitors.

It was with unique molecular identifiers that the TCRbeta library was prepared. One entry per CDR3 protein results from TCRdb running MiXCR on the PCR reads. The sample includes about a million distinct CDR3 sequences, around 30% of them seen just once. This TCR was recovered from a boy under three years old who had a stem cell transplant for SCID, so the T cells may come from the graft donor. Source: PBMCs, mostly from graft donor cells, taken 360 days after TCRalphabeta/CD19-depleted stem cell transplant. This chain uses TRBV6-1 with TRBJ2-1; possible D gene TRBD1, 6 bases. The chain's CDR3 is CASKLWTEYNEQFF. The CDR3, as DNA: TGTGCCAGCAAACTATGGACAGAGTACAATGAGCAGTTCTTC.